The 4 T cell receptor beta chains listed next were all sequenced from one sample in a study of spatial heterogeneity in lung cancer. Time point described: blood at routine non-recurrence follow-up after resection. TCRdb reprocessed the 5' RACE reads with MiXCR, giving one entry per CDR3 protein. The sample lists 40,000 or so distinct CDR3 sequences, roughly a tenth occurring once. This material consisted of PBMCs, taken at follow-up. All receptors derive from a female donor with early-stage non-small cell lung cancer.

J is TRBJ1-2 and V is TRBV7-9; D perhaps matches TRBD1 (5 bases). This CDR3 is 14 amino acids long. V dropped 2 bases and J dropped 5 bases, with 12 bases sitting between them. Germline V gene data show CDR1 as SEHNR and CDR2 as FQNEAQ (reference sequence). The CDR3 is CASSLKQGGYGYTF. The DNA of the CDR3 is TGTGCCAGCAGCTTAAAGCAGGGCGGGTATGGCTACACCTTC.

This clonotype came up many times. Written as DNA, the CDR3 is TGTGCCAGCAGTGAGGGCCTAGGGAACGGGGAGCTGTTTTTT. Translated, it gives CASSEGLGNGELFF. The rearrangement joins TRBV2 to TRBJ2-2; unclear D gene. The CDR3 covers 14 residues. Trimming removed 3 bases from V and 7 bases from J, with 12 bases in between. CDR1 is SNHLY and CDR2 is FYNNEI in the germline V gene. The full variable domain, its missing parts supplied by reference TRBV2 and TRBJ2-2, is EPEVTQTPSHQVTQMGQEVILRCVPISNHLYFYWYRQILGQKVEFLVSFYNNEISEKSEIFDDQFSVERPDGSNFTLKIRSTKLEDSAMYFCASSEGLGNGELFFGEGSRLTVL.

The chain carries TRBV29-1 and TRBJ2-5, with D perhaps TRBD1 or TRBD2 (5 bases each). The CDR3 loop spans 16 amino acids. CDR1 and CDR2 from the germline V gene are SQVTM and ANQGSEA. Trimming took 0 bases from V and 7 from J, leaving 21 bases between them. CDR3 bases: TGCAGCGTTGAAGATCAATCGGGGACCATCGTTGGGACCCAGTACTTC. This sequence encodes CSVEDQSGTIVGTQYF.

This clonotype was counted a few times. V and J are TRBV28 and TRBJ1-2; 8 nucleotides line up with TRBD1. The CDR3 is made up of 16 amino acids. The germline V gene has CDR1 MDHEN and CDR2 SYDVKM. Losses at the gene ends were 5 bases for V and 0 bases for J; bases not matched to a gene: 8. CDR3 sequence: CASSELSGGPNYGYTF. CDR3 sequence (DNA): TGTGCCAGCAGTGAGCTTTCAGGGGGCCCTAACTATGGCTACACCTTC.